This T cell receptor beta chain was documented in a study of memory CD4+ T cells and cytomegalovirus serostatus. At the level of the study: Donors were healthy Belgian adults, several CMV seropositive and around 23 seronegative.

Clones were sequenced by immunoSEQ multiplex PCR, and TCRdb holds only the in-frame ones, with some missing. The repertoire holds about 75,000 clones, with around 80% as singletons. The V gene lost 4 bases and the J gene lost 4 bases, with 14 bases spanning the gap. The CDR3 totals 14 residues. The germline V gene encodes CDR1 SGHDT and CDR2 YYEEEE. The sort gate was single viable CD3+CD4+CD8-CD45RO+ cells for memory CD4+ T cells. The V and J genes are TRBV5-6 and TRBJ2-5, with no clear D. Sequenced sample: memory CD4+ T cells from blood. The clonotype was recovered from an adult in good health and CMV-seropositive. The CDR3 region is CASSLVGGSETQYF. CDR3 nucleotides: TGTGCCAGCAGCCTGGTGGGCGGTTCAGAGACCCAGTACTTC.